A single T cell receptor beta chain is shown here with its context. Its target is not known. This table comes from immunoSEQ multiplex PCR, and its TCRdb copy is limited to in-frame clones, with some not included. Found here are about 21,000 clones, approximately 85% of them singletons; the top ten hold 0.25% to 0.3%. The data were taken from a study of regulatory dendritic cells for organ transplantation. Study as a whole: Monocytes received vitamin D3 on days 0 and 4, IL-10 on day 4.

Sorted T cells were CFSE-labeled and cultured around 5 days with allogeneic regulatory or mature dendritic cells at 1:10. CDR1 and CDR2 (germline): WSHSY, SAAADI. With 3 bases removed from V and 2 bases from J, the gap between germline ends came to 7 bases. The CDR3 has 13 amino acids. Regarding the study as a whole: Mature dendritic cells appeared to drive more memory CD8+ clonal expansion than regulatory ones. Among resting subsets, memory CD8+ cells contained the most alloreactive clonotypes.

The TCR originated in a human donor in good health. Sequences were obtained from naive CD4+ T cells from blood cultured with dendritic cells. Subset denoted: CD45RA+ naive T cells. The chain recombines TRBV10-2 with TRBJ1-1; no clear D. CDR3 nucleotides: TGCGCCAGCAGTGAAACAGCAAACACTGAAGCTTTCTTT. Its translation: CASSETANTEAFF.